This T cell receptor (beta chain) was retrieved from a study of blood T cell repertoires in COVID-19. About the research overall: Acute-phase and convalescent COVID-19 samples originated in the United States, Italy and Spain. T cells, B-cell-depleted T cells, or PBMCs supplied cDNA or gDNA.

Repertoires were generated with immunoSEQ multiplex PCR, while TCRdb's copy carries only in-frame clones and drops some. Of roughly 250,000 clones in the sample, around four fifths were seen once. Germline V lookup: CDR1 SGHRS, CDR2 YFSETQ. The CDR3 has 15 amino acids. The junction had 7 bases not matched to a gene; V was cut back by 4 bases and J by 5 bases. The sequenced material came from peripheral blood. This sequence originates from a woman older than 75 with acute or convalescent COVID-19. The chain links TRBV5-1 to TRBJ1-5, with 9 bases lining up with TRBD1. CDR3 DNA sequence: TGCGCCAGCAGCCCTGGACAGGGGCTGGATCAGCCCCAGCATTTT. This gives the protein CASSPGQGLDQPQHF.